What follows is one T cell receptor (beta chain) and its context. This sample is drawn from a study of blood T cell repertoires in COVID-19. Study-level background: Nucleic acid was either cDNA or gDNA, and it came from T cells, B-cell-depleted T cells, or PBMCs.

This table comes from immunoSEQ multiplex PCR, and its TCRdb copy is limited to in-frame clones, with some not included. The data contain roughly 110,000 clones, more than 75% of them seen just once; the ten biggest clones take up around 4.5%. The sequencing sample was made of peripheral blood. This receptor was taken from a man aged 40-55 years with acute or convalescent COVID-19.

The CDR3 here is CASSIQGSGQPQHF. CDR3 DNA: TGTGCCAGTAGTATCCAGGGGTCGGGTCAGCCCCAGCATTTT. The rearrangement uses TRBV19 and TRBJ1-5; tentatively, D is TRBD1 (6 bases). CDR3 length: 14 residues. The germline V gene has CDR1 LNHDA and CDR2 SQIVND (reference sequence). V was pared by 3 bases and J by 6 bases, with 12 bases between.